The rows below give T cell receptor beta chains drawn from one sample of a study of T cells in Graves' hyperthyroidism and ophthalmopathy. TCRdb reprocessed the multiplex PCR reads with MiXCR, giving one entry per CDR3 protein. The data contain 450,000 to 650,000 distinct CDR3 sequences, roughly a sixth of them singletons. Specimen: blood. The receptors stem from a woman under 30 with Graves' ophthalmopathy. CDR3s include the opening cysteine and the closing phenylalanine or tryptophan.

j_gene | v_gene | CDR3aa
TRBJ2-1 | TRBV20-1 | CSARDLSMVGEQFF
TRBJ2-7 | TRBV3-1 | CASSQEQGRYEQYF
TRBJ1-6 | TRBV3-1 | CASTAGTEANSPLHF
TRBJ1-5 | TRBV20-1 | CSANQGHNQPQHF
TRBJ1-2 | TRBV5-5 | CASSMSGGFDGYTF
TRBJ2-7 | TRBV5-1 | CASSPVGLSYEQYF
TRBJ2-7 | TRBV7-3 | CASSLYGRGLENEQYF
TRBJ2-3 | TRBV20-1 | CSARDQRASGTDTQYF
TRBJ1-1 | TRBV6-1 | CASQDSLNTEAFF
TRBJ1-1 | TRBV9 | CASSGDRGYTEAFF